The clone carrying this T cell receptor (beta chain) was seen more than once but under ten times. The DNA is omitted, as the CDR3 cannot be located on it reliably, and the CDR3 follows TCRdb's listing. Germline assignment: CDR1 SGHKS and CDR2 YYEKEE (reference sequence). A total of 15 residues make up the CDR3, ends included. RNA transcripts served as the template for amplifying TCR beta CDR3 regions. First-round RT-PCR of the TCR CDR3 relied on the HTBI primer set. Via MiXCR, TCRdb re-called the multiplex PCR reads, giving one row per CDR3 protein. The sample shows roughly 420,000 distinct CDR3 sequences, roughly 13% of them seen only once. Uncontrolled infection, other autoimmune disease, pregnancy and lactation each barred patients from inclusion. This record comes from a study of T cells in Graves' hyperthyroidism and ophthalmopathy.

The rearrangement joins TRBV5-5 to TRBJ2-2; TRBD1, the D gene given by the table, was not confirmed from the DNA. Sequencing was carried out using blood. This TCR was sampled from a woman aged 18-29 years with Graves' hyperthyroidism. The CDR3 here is CASSWGQGITGELVF.